Each of the 9 T cell receptor beta chains below was sequenced from the same sample in a study of radiotherapy plus CTLA-4 blockade in lung cancer. TCRdb's table, derived via immunoSEQ multiplex PCR, lists solely in-frame clones and lacks some. The table shows roughly 55,000 clones, with approximately 68% occurring only once. The material sequenced was peripheral blood, taken from a patient treated with radiotherapy plus ipilimumab. These receptors were taken from a human donor with non-small cell lung cancer whose response to radiotherapy plus ipilimumab could not be evaluated.

J is TRBJ1-1 and V is TRBV7-9; 12 bases are a match to TRBD1. Germline values: CDR1 SEHNR, CDR2 FQNEAQ (reference sequence). The trim removed 5 bases at V and 11 bases at J, leaving 12 bases unmatched. The CDR3 has 15 amino acids. The CDR3 DNA is TGTGCCAGCAGCCCCCGGGGACAGGGGGCAGTCGTTGCTTTCTTT. Protein: CASSPRGQGAVVAFF.

This clone is labeled as medium-sized (0.01 to 0.1%). This sequence joins TRBV4-3 and TRBJ2-6; D is unclear. V was trimmed by 5 bases and J by 0 bases, leaving 5 bases between them. Germline CDR1 reads LGHNA; CDR2 reads YSLEER. This CDR3 contains 14 residues. In DNA form, the CDR3 reads TGCGCCAGCAGCGCCAGCTCTGGGGCCAACGTCCTGACTTTC. Its protein is CASSASSGANVLTF.

The chain links TRBV11-3 to TRBJ2-2, with unresolved D. V lost 4 bases and J 3 bases, leaving 6 bases between the germline ends. The CDR3 consists of 13 residues. The germline CDR1 and CDR2 sequences are SGHNT and YENEEA. CDR3 nucleotides: TGTGCCAGCAGCTCCCATTACACCGGGGAGCTGTTTTTT. Translation gives CASSSHYTGELFF.

This clone was observed once. J is TRBJ2-3 and V is TRBV10-1; 13 nucleotides match TRBD2. J gave up 5 bases and V 6 bases, and 5 bases lay outside the gene matches. Germline-derived CDR1 and CDR2 are WNHNN and SYGVQD (reference sequence). The CDR3 loop spans 15 amino acids. This CDR3 is CASSRTSGSVDTQYF. CDR3 nucleotides: TGCGCCAGCAGCCGGACTAGCGGGAGCGTAGATACGCAGTATTTT.

The V and J genes are TRBV19 and TRBJ1-3; 7 bases map to TRBD1. The germline V gene has CDR1 LNHDA and CDR2 SQIVND (reference sequence). J gave up 4 bases and V 7 bases, and 10 bases lay outside the gene matches. CDR3 length: 15 residues. CDR3 nucleotide sequence: TGTGCCAGTACCTCCAGGGGGGTCCTCGGAAACACCATATATTTT. This gives the protein CASTSRGVLGNTIYF.

This chain links TRBV25-1 with TRBJ1-6, with TRBD1 matching 7 bases. The V gene's germline CDR1 is MGHDK and CDR2 SYGVNS. Losses at the gene ends were 9 bases for V and 7 bases for J; bases not matched to a gene: 6. The CDR3 covers 13 residues. The CDR3 coding sequence is TGTGCCAGTAAGACAGGGCTGAATTCACCCCTCCACTTT. Amino acid sequence: CASKTGLNSPLHF. Looking up the rest from reference TRBV25-1 and TRBJ1-6 gives the full variable domain: EADIYQTPRYLVIGTGKKITLECSQTMGHDKMYWYQQDPGMELHLIHYSYGVNSTEKGDLSSESTVSRIRTEHFPLTLESARPSHTSQYLCASKTGLNSPLHFGNGTRLTVT.

V and J are TRBV11-2 and TRBJ2-7; a possible D gene is TRBD2 (6 bases). Germline CDR1 reads SGHAT; CDR2 reads FQNNGV. The ends were cut back, 4 bases at V and 3 bases at J, with 16 bases in the middle. The CDR3 contains 15 residues. The CDR3 loop reads CASSSLRDSSYEQYF. The DNA for the CDR3 is TGTGCCAGCAGCTCACTCAGGGACTCAAGCTACGAGCAGTACTTC.

The chain joins TRBV9 to TRBJ2-2, with 9 bases lining up with TRBD2. This CDR3 has 14 residues. The trim removed 7 bases at V and 6 bases at J, leaving 7 bases unmatched. CDR1 and CDR2 (germline): SGDLS, YYNGEE. The CDR3 DNA follows: TGTGCCAGCCGGCGGGAGGGCCTGGCCGGGGAGCTGTTTTTT. Protein: CASRREGLAGELFF.

The chain carries TRBV6-6 and TRBJ2-7, with 7 positions matching TRBD1. There are 15 residues in the CDR3. V trimming: 4 bases; J trimming: 2 bases; junction bases outside the gene matches: 8. Per germline, CDR1 MNHNY and CDR2 SVGAGI (reference sequence). The CDR3: CASSSLLQGPYEQYF. CDR3 nucleotide sequence: TGTGCCAGCAGTTCCCTTTTACAGGGGCCCTACGAGCAGTACTTC.